This T cell receptor (beta chain) was sequenced in a study of T-cell reconstitution after alpha-beta-depleted transplantation in children. Overall study findings and caveats: T cells produced anew were the main source of T-cell counts and diversity one year after transplant. Reported findings indicate that, about two months after transplant, alpha-beta T cells came from several hundred expanded clones, which were derived from non-depleted graft cells. The origin of high day-60 TCRbeta diversity in some patients lay in surviving recipient T cells and thymic progenitors.

This clonotype was seen at least ten times. Its specificity is unknown. Unique molecular identifiers were used in preparing the TCRbeta library. MiXCR, run by TCRdb on the PCR reads, gives a single entry per CDR3 protein. In the table there are about 100,000 distinct CDR3 sequences, roughly 7.6% of which are singletons. The CDR3 contains 12 residues. Germline V lookup: CDR1 SGHRS, CDR2 YFSETQ. Trimming pared 2 bases from V and 5 bases from J, leaving 5 bases between. The clonotype was recovered from a boy aged 2 to 10 with acute lymphoblastic leukemia, due to receive a stem cell transplant. The gene calls are TRBV5-1 and TRBJ2-1, with D hard to call. The source material was PBMCs, sampled before TCRalphabeta/CD19-depleted stem cell transplant. The CDR3 DNA reads as TGCGCCAGCAGCTTAACGGACAATGAGCAGTTCTTC. The encoded protein is CASSLTDNEQFF.